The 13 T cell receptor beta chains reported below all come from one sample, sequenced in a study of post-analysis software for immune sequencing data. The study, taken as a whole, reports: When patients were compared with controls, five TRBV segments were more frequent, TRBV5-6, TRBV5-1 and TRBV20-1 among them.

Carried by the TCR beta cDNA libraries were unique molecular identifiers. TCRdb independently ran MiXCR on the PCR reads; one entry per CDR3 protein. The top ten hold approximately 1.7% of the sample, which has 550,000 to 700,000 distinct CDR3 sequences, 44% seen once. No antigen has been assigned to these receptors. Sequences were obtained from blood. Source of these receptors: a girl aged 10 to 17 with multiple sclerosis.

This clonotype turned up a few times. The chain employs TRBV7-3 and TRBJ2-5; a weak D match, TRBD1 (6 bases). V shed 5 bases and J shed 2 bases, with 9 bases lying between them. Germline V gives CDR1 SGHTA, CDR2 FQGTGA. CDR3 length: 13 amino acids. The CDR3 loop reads CASSRQVQETQYF. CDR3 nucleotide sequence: TGTGCCAGCAGCCGACAGGTGCAAGAGACCCAGTACTTC.

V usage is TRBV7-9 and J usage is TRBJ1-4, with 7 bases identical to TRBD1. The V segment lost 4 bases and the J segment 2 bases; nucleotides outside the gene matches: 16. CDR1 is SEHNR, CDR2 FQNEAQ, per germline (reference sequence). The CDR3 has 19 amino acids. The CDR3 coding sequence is TGTGCCAGCAGCTACTTAATCGGAGGGGGCAGGGTCACTAATGAAAAACTGTTTTTT. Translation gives CASSYLIGGGRVTNEKLFF.

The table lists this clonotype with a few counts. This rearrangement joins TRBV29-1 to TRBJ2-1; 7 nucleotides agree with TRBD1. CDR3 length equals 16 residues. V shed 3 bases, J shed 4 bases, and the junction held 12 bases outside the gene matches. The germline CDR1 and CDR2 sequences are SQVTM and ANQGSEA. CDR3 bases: TGCAGCGTTGACCCCCAGGGACAGCCTTCTTACAATGAGCAGTTCTTC. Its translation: CSVDPQGQPSYNEQFF.

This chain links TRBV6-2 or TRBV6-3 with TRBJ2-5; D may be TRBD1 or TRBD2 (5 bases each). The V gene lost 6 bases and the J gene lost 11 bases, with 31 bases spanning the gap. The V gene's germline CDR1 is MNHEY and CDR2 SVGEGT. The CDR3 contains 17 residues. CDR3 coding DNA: TGTGCCAGCAGCCTGAAAAACCACGGTCGGGACCCTACGAAGCAGTACTTC. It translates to CASSLKNHGRDPTKQYF.

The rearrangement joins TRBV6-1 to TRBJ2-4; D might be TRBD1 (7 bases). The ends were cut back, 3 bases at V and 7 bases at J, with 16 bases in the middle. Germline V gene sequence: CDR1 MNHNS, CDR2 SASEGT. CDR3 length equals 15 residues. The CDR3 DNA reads TGTGCCAGCAGTGAGCGGAGGGACAGATCGAACATTCAGTACTTC. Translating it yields CASSERRDRSNIQYF.

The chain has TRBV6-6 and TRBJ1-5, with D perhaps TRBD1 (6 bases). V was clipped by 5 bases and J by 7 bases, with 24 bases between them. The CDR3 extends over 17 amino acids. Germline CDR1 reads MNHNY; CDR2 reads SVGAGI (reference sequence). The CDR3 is CASSRPGQGRVVQPQHF. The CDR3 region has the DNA TGTGCCAGCAGTCGACCGGGGCAGGGGAGGGTTGTGCAGCCCCAGCATTTT.

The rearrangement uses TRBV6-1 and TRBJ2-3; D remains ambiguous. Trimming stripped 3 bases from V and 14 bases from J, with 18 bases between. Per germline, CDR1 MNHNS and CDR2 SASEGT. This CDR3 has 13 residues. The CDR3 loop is CASSDPGIDTGYF. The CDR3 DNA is TGTGCCAGCAGTGACCCGGGTATAGATACGGGGTATTTT.

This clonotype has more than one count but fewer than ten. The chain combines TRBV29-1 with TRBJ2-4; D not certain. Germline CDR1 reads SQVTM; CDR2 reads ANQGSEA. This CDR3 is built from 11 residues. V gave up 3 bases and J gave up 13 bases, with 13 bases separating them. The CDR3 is CSVDGPLGQYF. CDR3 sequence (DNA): TGCAGCGTTGATGGCCCCCTCGGGCAGTACTTC.

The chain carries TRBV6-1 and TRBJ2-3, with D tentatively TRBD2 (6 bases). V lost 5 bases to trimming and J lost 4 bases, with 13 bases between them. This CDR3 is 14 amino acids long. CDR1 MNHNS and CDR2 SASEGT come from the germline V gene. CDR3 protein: CASSRDGGADTQYF. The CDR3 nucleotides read TGTGCCAGCAGTCGAGACGGAGGGGCAGATACGCAGTATTTT.

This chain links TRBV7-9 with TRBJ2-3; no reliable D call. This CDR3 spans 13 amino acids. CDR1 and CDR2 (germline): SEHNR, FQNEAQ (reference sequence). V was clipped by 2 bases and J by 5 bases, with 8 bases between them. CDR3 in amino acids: CASSLPVKDTQYF. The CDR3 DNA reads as TGTGCCAGCAGCTTACCAGTCAAAGATACGCAGTATTTT. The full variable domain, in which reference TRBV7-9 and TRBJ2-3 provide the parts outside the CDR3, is DTGVSQNPRHKITKRGQNVTFRCDPISEHNRLYWYRQTLGQGPEFLTYFQNEAQLEKSRLLSDRFSAERPKGSFSTLEIQRTEQGDSAMYLCASSLPVKDTQYFGPGTRLTVL.

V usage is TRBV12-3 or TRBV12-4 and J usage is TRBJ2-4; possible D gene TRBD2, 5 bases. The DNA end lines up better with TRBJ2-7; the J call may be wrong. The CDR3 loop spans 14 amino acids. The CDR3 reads CASSIPTGTYEQYF. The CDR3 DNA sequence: TGTGCCAGCAGTATCCCGACGGGGACCTACGAGCAGTACTTC.

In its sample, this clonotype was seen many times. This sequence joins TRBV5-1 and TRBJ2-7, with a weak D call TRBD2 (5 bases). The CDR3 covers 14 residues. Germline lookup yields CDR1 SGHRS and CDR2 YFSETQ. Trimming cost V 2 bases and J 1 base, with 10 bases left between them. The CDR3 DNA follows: TGCGCCAGCAGCTTAGAGGGTCGATCCTACGAGCAGTACTTC. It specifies CASSLEGRSYEQYF.

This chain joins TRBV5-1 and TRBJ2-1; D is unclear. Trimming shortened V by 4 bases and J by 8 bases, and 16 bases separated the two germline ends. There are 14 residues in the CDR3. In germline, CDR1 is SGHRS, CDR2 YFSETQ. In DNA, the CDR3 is TGCGCCAGCAGCACGGAGCGCCAAAGGGATGAGCAGTTCTTC. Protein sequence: CASSTERQRDEQFF.